One sample yielded the 6 T cell receptor beta chains listed below, sequenced in a study of human T cells and chemical hapten exposure. Regarding time point: pre-sensitization, week 0. Treatment: therapeutic diphenylcyclopropenone sensitization with weekly scalp DPC. TCRdb called the RACE reads again in MiXCR, with one record for every CDR3 protein. The profile covers tens of thousands of distinct CDR3 sequences, with around 10% appearing a single time and 8% to 10% taken by the ten largest. The starting material was whole blood, obtained in connection with sensitization to the hapten diphenylcyclopropenone (DPC). These receptors were taken from a middle-aged man with alopecia areata. Some clones in this sample may be carry-over from other donors' samples.

This clonotype was recorded at least ten times. This chain joins TRBV9 and TRBJ2-1; D not certain. CDR3 size: 13 residues. Deletions cut 0 bases from V and 7 bases from J, with 8 bases between. Germline V CDR1 and CDR2: SGDLS, YYNGEE. CDR3 in amino acids: CASSVDGRNEQFF. The CDR3 DNA follows: TGTGCCAGCAGCGTAGACGGACGGAATGAGCAGTTCTTC.

This clonotype was counted a few times. The chain uses TRBV12-3 or TRBV12-4 and TRBJ2-2, with 10 positions matching TRBD2. This CDR3 has 16 residues. Trimming removed 6 bases from V and 1 base from J; junction bases left unmatched: 5. Written as DNA, the CDR3 is TGTGCCAGCAGACCGATAGCGGGAGGGAACACCGGGGAGCTGTTTTTT. Encoded protein: CASRPIAGGNTGELFF.

This clonotype was detected only a few times. The chain couples TRBV6-1 to TRBJ1-5; D is ambiguous. The germline V gene has CDR1 MNHNS and CDR2 SASEGT. The CDR3 spans 15 residues. V was clipped by 4 bases and J by 3 bases, with 13 bases between them. CDR3 loop: CASSAEGGHNQPQHF. Here the CDR3 DNA reads TGTGCCAGCAGTGCCGAGGGCGGTCACAATCAGCCCCAGCATTTT.

The J gene is TRBJ2-3, the V gene TRBV7-2, with D tentatively TRBD1 or TRBD2 (6 bases each). Trimming removed 1 base from V and 0 bases from J, with 14 bases in between. Germline assignment: CDR1 SGHTA and CDR2 FQGNSA. The CDR3 loop spans 17 amino acids. The CDR3 sequence: CASSLGGAFSSTDTQYF. DNA for the CDR3: TGTGCCAGCAGCTTAGGGGGGGCGTTTTCTAGCACAGATACGCAGTATTTT. Drawing the rest from reference TRBV7-2 and TRBJ2-3, the complete variable domain is GAGVSQSPSNKVTEKGKDVELRCDPISGHTALYWYRQSLGQGLEFLIYFQGNSAPDKSGLPSDRFSAERTGGSVSTLTIQRTQQEDSAVYLCASSLGGAFSSTDTQYFGPGTRLTVL.

Notes on this clonotype: A read error may explain this, as a much larger clone is one base away. The chain couples TRBV6-2 or TRBV6-3 to TRBJ2-1; D is uncertain. Germline CDR1 is MNHEY and CDR2 is SVGEGT. This CDR3 has 13 residues. CDR3 sequence: CASSLTSYIEQFF. DNA of the CDR3: TGTGCCAGCAGTTTAACCAGCTACATTGAGCAGTTCTTC.

At least ten counts were recorded for this clonotype. The chain joins TRBV27 to TRBJ2-2, with TRBD2 identical over 10 bases. CDR1 and CDR2 from the germline V gene are MNHEY and SMNVEV (reference sequence). The CDR3 consists of 15 residues. V lost 2 bases and J lost 9; bases outside the gene matches: 6. The CDR3 nucleotides are TGTGCCAGCAGTTTAGTAGCGGGAGGACTACGGGAGCTGTTTTTT. Protein: CASSLVAGGLRELFF.